This TCR beta chain came from a study of T cell responses to AZD1222 COVID-19 vaccine. Only one count was recorded for this clone. Its antigen is currently unknown. Findings and limits, study-wide: Increases in Spike-specific TCR breadth and depth were seen after two AZD1222 doses. The donor group comprised mostly white British people and more females; the analysis possibly underestimated clonal diversity. Researchers took repertoire samples only after the peak T cell response had come. Epitopes outside B.1.351 and B.1.1.7 mutated regions reportedly drew nearly half of spike TCRs.

Sequenced by immunoSEQ multiplex PCR; TCRdb stores in-frame clones only, minus some. The table lists roughly 150,000 clones, approximately 90% of them singletons. This CDR3 has 14 residues. CDR1 is LNHDA and CDR2 is SQIVND in the germline V gene (reference sequence). The germline V and J ends were trimmed by 5 bases and 7 bases, with 14 bases remaining between them. This chain links TRBV19 with TRBJ1-4; D gene ambiguous. The starting material was peripheral blood, obtained on day 0 of AZD1222 vaccination. The TCR comes from an adult in good health. The CDR3 DNA reads as TGTGCCAGTAGTGCACCTCAACTCGGTGAAAAACTGTTTTTT. Encoded protein: CASSAPQLGEKLFF. Full variable domain (outside the CDR3, taken from reference TRBV19 and TRBJ1-4): DGGITQSPKYLFRKEGQNVTLSCEQNLNHDAMYWYRQDPGQGLRLIYYSQIVNDFQKGDIAEGYSVSREKKESFPLTVTSAQKNPTAFYLCASSAPQLGEKLFFGSGTQLSVL.